The rows below give T cell receptor beta chains drawn from one sample of a study of cytomegalovirus exposure and HLA in healthy donors. Repertoires were generated with immunoSEQ multiplex PCR, while TCRdb's copy carries only in-frame clones and drops some. The sample includes around 140,000 clones, roughly four fifths of them seen just once. The specimen sequenced was PBMCs. These receptors were taken from a woman between 35 and 50 years old in good health and CMV-seronegative. The CDR3 runs from the conserved cysteine through the conserved F or W. The order of the fields is D gene, V gene, J gene, clone size, CDR3 DNA, CDR3 protein. D genes are given only for firm matches. Not all rows give a size; the values are once, few, many and, for expanded clones, a class.

D: -; V: TRBV29-1; J: TRBJ1-1; size: few; DNA: TGCAGCGTGACACAGGGTGTCGTAGCTTTCTTT; CDR3: CSVTQGVVAFF
D: TRBD2; V: TRBV18; J: TRBJ2-7; size: -; DNA: TGTGCCAGCTCACCTCCCCTAGTTAGCGGGAGGGCCTACGAGCAGTACTTC; CDR3: CASSPPLVSGRAYEQYF
D: TRBD2; V: TRBV2; J: TRBJ2-1; size: -; DNA: TGTGCCAGCAAATCTAGCGGGAGGGCCAGCTCCTACAATGAGCAGTTCTTC; CDR3: CASKSSGRASSYNEQFF
D: TRBD1; V: TRBV15; J: TRBJ2-2; size: once; DNA: TGTGCCACCAGCAGGGCTCCGGGACAGGGCACCGGGGAGCTGTTTTTT; CDR3: CATSRAPGQGTGELFF
D: -; V: TRBV5-1; J: TRBJ2-1; size: -; DNA: TGCGCCAGCAGCTACGGAGCGGTAAAGTACAATGAGCAGTTCTTC; CDR3: CASSYGAVKYNEQFF
D: -; V: TRBV7-2; J: TRBJ1-1; size: -; DNA: TGTGCCAGCAGCATATACAGGGTTCTGAACACTGAAGCTTTCTTT; CDR3: CASSIYRVLNTEAFF
D: TRBD2; V: TRBV11-2; J: TRBJ2-1; size: -; DNA: TGTGCCAGCAGCCCTAGCGGGAGTTCCTACAATGAGCAGTTCTTC; CDR3: CASSPSGSSYNEQFF
D: TRBD2; V: TRBV4-3; J: TRBJ2-7; size: -; DNA: TGCGCCAGCAGCCAAGGACTAGCGGGAGTTTCTCACGAGCAGTACTTC; CDR3: CASSQGLAGVSHEQYF
D: TRBD1; V: TRBV29-1; J: TRBJ2-1; size: once; DNA: TGCAGCGTTCTAAGGGACAGCTCCTACAATGAGCAGTTCTTC; CDR3: CSVLRDSSYNEQFF
D: -; V: TRBV5-5; J: TRBJ2-3; size: -; DNA: TGTGCCAGCAGCTTTACAGTATACACAGATACGCAGTATTTT; CDR3: CASSFTVYTDTQYF